Sequencing of this T cell receptor (beta chain) was carried out in a study of T cells in Graves' hyperthyroidism and ophthalmopathy. General study points: Model output signaled ophthalmopathy a median approximately 6.2 months ahead of onset.

This clonotype was detected ten times or more. Its antigen is unidentified. Enrolled ophthalmopathy patients presented with a Clinical Activity Score of at least 3, a NOSPECS grade of at least 4, and disease duration under 3 months. Exclusion of a patient resulted from uncontrolled infection, other autoimmune disease, pregnancy or lactation. From RNA transcripts, TCR beta CDR3 regions were amplified. Carried out on the TCR CDR3, a first-round RT-PCR used the HTBI primer set. TCRdb ran MiXCR on the multiplex PCR reads and lists one entry per CDR3 protein. Among about 500,000 distinct CDR3 sequences listed, roughly 15% were seen once. Trimming took 2 bases from V and 1 from J, leaving 11 bases between them. The CDR3 covers 15 residues. CDR1 and CDR2 (germline): MNHEY, SVGAGI.

J is TRBJ1-1 and V is TRBV6-5; D possibly corresponds to TRBD1 (5 bases). This TCR was recovered from a woman aged 30 to 39 with Graves' ophthalmopathy. Material: blood. CDR3 nucleotide sequence: TGTGCCAGCAGTTACGAGACAGCAACGAACACTGAAGCTTTCTTT. Amino acids: CASSYETATNTEAFF.